This T cell receptor (beta chain) was documented in a study of shared clonotypes between healthy human individuals (dated by TCRdb to 2018 to 2021). A note on the overall study: Three men and a couple of women, aged 18 to 49 years, made up the cohort. For each donor, CD4 naive and CD4 memory were each run on three plates, CD8 naive on two plates, and CD8 memory on one plate. Per donor, leukapheresis produced somewhere between about 0.94 and 9 billion PBMCs. Different laboratories and diverse techniques were used to prepare libraries and sequence TCR repertoires, to increase sequencing depth and limit assay-specific biases. The study deeply sequenced blood TCR repertoires of five healthy adults to estimate repertoire size and the extent of clonotype sharing between individuals. General findings and caveats noted by the study authors: When a few donors were compared, the shared fraction of clonotypes was around 5% for naive CD4, approximately 3.5% for naive CD8, 2% to 2.5% for memory CD4, and around 0.37% for memory CD8. Larger estimated clonotype richness was generally found for naive subsets than for memory subsets. Because the study included only a small number of donors, the genetic and exposure-history diversity represented was limited. Even with the large sequencing depth, rarefaction of the sorted-subset datasets indicated that sequencing was incomplete. Higher generation probabilities were observed for clonotypes shared by all four sorted-subset donors than for non-shared clonotypes. Based on pairwise subsampling, the degree of clonotype sharing among donors was expected to be affected by sequencing depth. Sampling was limited to blood, and TCR repertoires in tissue likely differ from TCR repertoires in blood.

Using the deep immunoSEQ assay, multiplex PCR amplified TCR CDR3 regions from genomic DNA. Genomic DNA extracted from each cell subset was distributed evenly over all wells of several immunoSEQ 96-well plates, and each plate served as one replicate. Each replicate PCR for sorted subsets received 150 to 250 ng genomic DNA, equal to around 32,000 T cell genomes. Purified libraries were measured with a Qubit 3.0 fluorometer, size-checked on a Bioanalyzer 2100, and measured again with the KAPA Library Quantification kit. Every immunoSEQ 96-well plate was sequenced on a dedicated single-read 150-cycle Illumina NextSeq 550 flow cell. Per the source publication's procedure: Because the immunoSEQ output included only junctional sequences and no quality scores, the filtering could not be the same as the filtering used for full-length reads. Sequences were annotated with PyIR, a Python wrapper for IgBLAST v1.9, and V/J genes and CDR3 were assigned using IMGT germline references. Reads were removed for weak V/J assignments (E-value above 1e-6), missing CDR3, stop codons, out-of-frame junctions, or ambiguous translated residues. V3J clonotypes were defined by identical inferred V gene, J gene, and CDR3 amino acid sequence. Percentage overlap between repertoires was calculated by dividing the number of shared unique clonotypes by the size of the smaller repertoire. Three approaches were used to assess repertoire richness: RTK rarefaction, the Chao1 estimator, and Recon v2.1 estimates of unobserved clonotypes. For all TCRbeta clonotypes obtained by the gDNA method from a few donors, generation probabilities were computed with OLGA. Not all clones reach the TCRdb copy of this immuneACCESS table, which keeps in-frame sequences only. Checked studies attribute under half of the gap to unresolved V genes and leave the rest unexplained. V, J and clone size are taken as reported in that table, and D and trimming were inferred from the DNA itself. The sample table shows about 580,000 clones, and about 98% are seen once. The top ten hold less than 0.35% of the sample.

For the CD8 naive samples, CD45RO-negative cells were positively selected for CCR7, yielding a CD45RA+CCR7+ population from which TemRA cells were excluded. The donors were healthy, HIV-negative adults who had no recently reported acute infections or vaccinations. All donors were Caucasian adults living in Nashville, Tennessee, USA. Blood was obtained by leukapheresis, after which PBMCs were separated by Ficoll-Histopaque density gradient centrifugation and cryopreserved in liquid nitrogen vapor phase. Analytical flow cytometry was used to check the purity and quantity of each magnetically sorted T cell population. Each sorted fraction had its genomic DNA isolated and then quantified by UV absorbance on a Nanodrop 2000c. CDR1 and CDR2, per the germline V gene, are MNHNS and SASEGT. Measured from the cysteine to the phenylalanine, the CDR3 is 14 residues long. Kept here is only the CDR3 DNA, which spans 42 bases and is read in frame from base 1. V lost 4 bases and J lost 3 bases; the stretch between them is 9 bases long.

Comments on this clone: Its binding antigen is unknown. Within one base of it there is no much larger clone, and no base qualities were kept.

The source material was naive CD8+ T cells sorted from blood. The label giving this sample's cell subset or site can be read as: CD45RA+CCR7+. This sequence uses TRBV6-1 and TRBJ2-2, with the D gene too uncertain to name. The receptor was derived from a man aged 30 to 39 in good health. The sequence in DNA is TGTGCCAGCAGTGCCGGAGCCTACACCGGGGAGCTGTTTTTT. Its protein product is CASSAGAYTGELFF.